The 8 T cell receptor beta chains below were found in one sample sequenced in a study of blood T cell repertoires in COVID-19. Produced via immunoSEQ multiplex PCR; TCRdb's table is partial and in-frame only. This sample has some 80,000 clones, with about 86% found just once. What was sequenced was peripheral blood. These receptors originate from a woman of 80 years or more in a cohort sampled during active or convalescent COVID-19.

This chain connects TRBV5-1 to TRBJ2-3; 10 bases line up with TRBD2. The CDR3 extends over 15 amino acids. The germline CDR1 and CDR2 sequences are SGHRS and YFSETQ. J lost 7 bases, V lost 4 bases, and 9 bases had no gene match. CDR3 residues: CASSPPGLASHTQYF. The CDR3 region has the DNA TGCGCCAGCAGCCCACCGGGACTAGCGTCACATACGCAGTATTTT.

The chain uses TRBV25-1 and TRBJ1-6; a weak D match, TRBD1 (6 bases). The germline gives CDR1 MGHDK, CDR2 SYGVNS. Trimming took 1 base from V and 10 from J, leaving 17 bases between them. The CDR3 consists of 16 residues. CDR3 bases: TGTGCCAGCAGTGAATCGGGGGGCGCATTAATATCACCCCTCCACTTT. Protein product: CASSESGGALISPLHF.

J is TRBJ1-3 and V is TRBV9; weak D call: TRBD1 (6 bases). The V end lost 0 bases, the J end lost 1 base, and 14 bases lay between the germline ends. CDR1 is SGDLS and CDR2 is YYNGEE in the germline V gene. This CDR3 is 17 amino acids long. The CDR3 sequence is CASSVEGRGHSGNTIYF. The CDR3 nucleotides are TGTGCCAGCAGCGTAGAGGGCAGGGGACATTCTGGAAACACCATATATTTT.

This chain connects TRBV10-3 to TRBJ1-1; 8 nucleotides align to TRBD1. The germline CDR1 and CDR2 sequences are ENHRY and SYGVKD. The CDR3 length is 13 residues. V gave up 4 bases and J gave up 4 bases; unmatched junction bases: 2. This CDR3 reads CAISGQGFTEAFF. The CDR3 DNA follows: TGTGCCATCAGTGGACAGGGGTTCACTGAAGCTTTCTTT.

The CDR3 region is CASSLRGEQFF. The CDR3 nucleotides are TGTGCCAGCAGCTTAAGAGGGGAGCAGTTCTTC. This chain uses TRBV11-3 with TRBJ2-1, with D possibly TRBD2 on 5 matching bases. The CDR3 sequence is 11 residues long. CDR1 and CDR2 (germline): SGHNT, YENEEA. V was trimmed by 2 bases and J by 10 bases, leaving 6 bases between them.

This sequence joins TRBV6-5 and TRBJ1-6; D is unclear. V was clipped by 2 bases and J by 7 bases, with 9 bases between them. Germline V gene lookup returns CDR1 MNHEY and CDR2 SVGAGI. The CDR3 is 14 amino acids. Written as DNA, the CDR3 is TGTGCCAGCAGTTACGGCAGGCTGAATTCACCCCTCCACTTT. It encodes CASSYGRLNSPLHF.

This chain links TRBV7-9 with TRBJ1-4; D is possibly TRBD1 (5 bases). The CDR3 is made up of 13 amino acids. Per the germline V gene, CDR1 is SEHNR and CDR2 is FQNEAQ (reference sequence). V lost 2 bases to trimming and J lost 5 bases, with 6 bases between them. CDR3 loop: CASSLPGNEKLFF. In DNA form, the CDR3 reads TGTGCCAGCAGCTTACCAGGGAATGAAAAACTGTTTTTT.

The CDR3 loop is CASSLTRASTDTQYF. As DNA, the CDR3 is TGCGCCAGCAGCTTGACCAGGGCTAGCACAGATACGCAGTATTTT. The rearrangement links TRBV5-1 to TRBJ2-3; D perhaps matches TRBD1 (5 bases). V was trimmed by 1 base and J by 0 bases, leaving 9 bases between them. The CDR3 totals 15 residues. CDR1 SGHRS and CDR2 YFSETQ come from the germline V gene.